This T cell receptor beta chain derives from a study of STAT3 mutations in large granular lymphocyte leukemia. Study-wide results and limits: Some patients had dominant TCR clones larger than their STAT3 mutant burden. Sampling intervals varied between patients and samples. Every T-LGLL patient had at least one immunodominant TCRbeta clonotype.

About this clone: The antigen is unknown.

The V gene's germline CDR1 is KGHSH and CDR2 LQKENI. This CDR3 spans 15 amino acids. With 3 bases clipped from V and 6 bases from J, the junction kept 8 bases outside the gene matches. Sequenced by immunoSEQ multiplex PCR; TCRdb stores in-frame clones only, minus some. The sample consists of thousands of clones, around 74% of them appearing once. The chain recombines TRBV18 with TRBJ2-7; TRBD1 matches at 10 bases. The clonotype originates from a man in his 60s with T-cell large granular lymphocyte leukemia. Some clones in this sample may be carry-over from other donors' samples. Material: peripheral blood mononuclear cells. This chain's CDR3 is CASSPSTGGFFEQYF. The CDR3 coding sequence is TGTGCCAGCTCACCCTCGACAGGGGGCTTTTTCGAGCAGTACTTC. Using reference TRBV18 and TRBJ2-7 for the parts outside the CDR3, the full variable domain is NAGVMQNPRHLVRRRGQEARLRCSPMKGHSHVYWYRQLPEEGLKFMVYLQKENIIDESGMPKERFSAEFPKEGPSILRIQQVVRGDSAAYFCASSPSTGGFFEQYFGPGTRLTVT.